This TCR beta chain was identified during a study of blood T cell repertoires in COVID-19. Study summary: The United States, Italy and Spain provided the acute and convalescent COVID-19 samples.

As originally analysed: Nucleated cell counts were estimated from reference gene primer amplification. Method: immunoSEQ multiplex PCR; TCRdb's copy keeps in-frame clones and lacks some. D and trimming come from the DNA, and the V and J calls and clone size come from that table. This sample has about 220,000 clones, with 75% to 90% found just once. CDR3 length equals 13 residues. There are a few counts of this clone. The sample was peripheral blood. The sequence was obtained from a human donor in a cohort sampled during active COVID-19. The chain has TRBV21-1 and TRBJ1-2. TRBV21-1 is assigned pseudogene status. The DNA for the CDR3 is TGTGCCAGCAGCAAAGCTGTAGACTATGGCTACACCTTC. Protein sequence: CASSKAVDYGYTF.